Following are 14 T cell receptor beta chains from one sample sequenced in a study of spatial heterogeneity in lung cancer. A single record per CDR3 protein comes from TCRdb applying MiXCR to the 5' RACE reads. The sample includes some 16,000 distinct CDR3 sequences, 3.6% seen only once; the top ten take 9.8%. As to time point: sample taken at primary tumor resection. The starting material was normal lung tissue next to the tumor, obtained at surgery. The source is a male donor with early-stage non-small cell lung cancer.

This clonotype appeared many times. Since the library was made to target alpha chains, this beta chain is a stray read and its abundance is not meaningful. Here the CDR3 reads CASRATGGLTGELFF. The CDR3 nucleotides read TGCGCCAGCAGGGCTACAGGGGGATTGACCGGGGAGCTGTTTTTT. This chain joins TRBV5-1 and TRBJ2-2; 8 positions match TRBD1. Germline CDR1 is SGHRS and CDR2 is YFSETQ. The CDR3 spans 15 residues. J gave up 5 bases and V 5 bases, and 8 bases lay outside the gene matches.

This clonotype occurred many times. The library was built for alpha chains, so this beta chain is an off-target read and its size means little. This chain joins TRBV5-1 and TRBJ2-3, with 8 bases lining up with TRBD1. V gave up 6 bases and J gave up 5 bases; unmatched junction bases: 8. The CDR3 runs to 14 residues. Looked up from germline, CDR1 is SGHRS and CDR2 is YFSETQ. The CDR3 here is CASNPGQGQDTQYF. For the CDR3, the DNA is TGCGCCAGCAACCCTGGACAGGGACAAGATACGCAGTATTTT.

At least ten counts were recorded for this clonotype. As an off-target read in a library built for alpha chains, this beta chain has a frequency of little significance. J is TRBJ1-5 and V is TRBV7-9; D remains unclear. Per the germline V gene, CDR1 is SEHNR and CDR2 is FQNEAQ (reference sequence). Trimming left V 5 bases short and J 3 bases short, with 11 bases between. This CDR3 is 14 amino acids long. The CDR3 sequence: CASSSRTDNQPQHF. CDR3 bases: TGTGCCAGCAGCAGTCGGACGGACAATCAGCCCCAGCATTTT.

This clonotype was observed at least ten times. This beta chain represents an off-target read in a library built for alpha chains; its size is of limited meaning. This chain links TRBV18 with TRBJ1-5; no clear D gene. The germline V gene has CDR1 KGHSH and CDR2 LQKENI. The germline V and J ends were trimmed by 2 bases and 1 base, with 3 bases remaining between them. The CDR3 has 13 amino acids. The chain's CDR3 is CASSPGSNQPQHF. The CDR3 DNA reads TGTGCCAGCTCACCAGGGAGCAATCAGCCCCAGCATTTT.

This clonotype was seen many times. Found in a library prepared for alpha chains, this beta chain is an off-target read, and its abundance has little meaning. The V and J genes are TRBV12-3 or TRBV12-4 and TRBJ1-5, with 7 positions matching TRBD1. The CDR3 has 16 amino acids. V lost 4 bases and J lost 3; bases outside the gene matches: 9. The CDR3: CASSSLRDSDNQPQHF. CDR3 DNA: TGTGCCAGCAGTTCCCTCCGGGACAGTGACAATCAGCCCCAGCATTTT.

This clonotype occurred many times. For a library built for alpha chains, this beta chain is a stray read; little rests on its size. The V and J genes are TRBV6-6 and TRBJ1-3; unclear D gene. Germline lookup yields CDR1 MNHNY and CDR2 SVGAGI (reference sequence). Trimming removed 2 bases at V and 4 bases at J, with 3 bases between. This CDR3 has 12 residues. CDR3 bases: TGTGCCAGCAGTTACCGAGGAAACACCATATATTTT. Its translation is CASSYRGNTIYF.

In this sample, this clonotype turned up many times. A library prepared for alpha chains yielded this beta chain as an off-target read; its size is of little meaning. V and J are TRBV2 and TRBJ2-3, with D unclear. The germline V gene has CDR1 SNHLY and CDR2 FYNNEI. V dropped 5 bases and J dropped 4 bases, with 7 bases sitting between them. The CDR3 has 12 amino acids. CDR3 DNA sequence: TGTGCCAGCAGTTTGATGGCAGATACGCAGTATTTT. It encodes CASSLMADTQYF.

This clonotype is classed as medium-sized. This beta chain lies outside the target of a library built for alpha chains; its clone size means little. This chain connects TRBV29-1 to TRBJ2-7, with D perhaps TRBD1 or TRBD2 (5 bases each). Germline V gives CDR1 SQVTM, CDR2 ANQGSEA. The CDR3 covers 12 residues. V lost 7 bases, J lost 6 bases, and 16 bases lay in between. CDR3 residues: CSAAVGGAEQYF. DNA for the CDR3: TGCAGCGCTGCAGTTGGGGGAGCCGAGCAGTACTTC.

This clonotype has ten or more counts. The size of this beta chain means little, since it is a stray read in a library made for alpha chains. The chain links TRBV2 to TRBJ1-6, with 7 bases that match TRBD1. Germline CDR1 reads SNHLY; CDR2 reads FYNNEI. CDR3 length: 16 amino acids. With V trimmed by 7 bases and J by 4 bases, 10 bases remained unmatched. CDR3 nucleotides: TGTGCCAGCATCACCATAGAGACAGGGTATAATTCACCCCTCCACTTT. Translation gives CASITIETGYNSPLHF. The complete variable domain, with remaining parts taken from reference TRBV2 and TRBJ1-6, reads EPEVTQTPSHQVTQMGQEVILRCVPISNHLYFYWYRQILGQKVEFLVSFYNNEISEKSEIFDDQFSVERPDGSNFTLKIRSTKLEDSAMYFCASITIETGYNSPLHFGNGTRLTVT.

This clonotype came up many times. This beta chain is an off-target read within a library intended for alpha chains, so its frequency means little. J is TRBJ2-7 and V is TRBV2, with 9 positions matching TRBD1. Germline V gene data show CDR1 as SNHLY and CDR2 as FYNNEI. CDR3 length: 13 amino acids. V shed 10 bases, J shed 4 bases, and the junction held 8 bases outside the gene matches. The CDR3 here is CAISPDRGYEQYF. The CDR3 region has the DNA TGTGCCATCTCCCCGGACAGGGGTTACGAGCAGTACTTC. The whole variable domain, filled in from reference TRBV2 and TRBJ2-7, reads EPEVTQTPSHQVTQMGQEVILRCVPISNHLYFYWYRQILGQKVEFLVSFYNNEISEKSEIFDDQFSVERPDGSNFTLKIRSTKLEDSAMYFCAISPDRGYEQYFGPGTRLTVT.

There are many counts of this clonotype. A library made for alpha chains picked up this beta chain off target, so its size means little. The chain has TRBV6-2 or TRBV6-3 and TRBJ2-6, with D perhaps matching TRBD2 (5 bases). The V and J ends lost 0 bases and 2 bases respectively, with 8 bases between them. This CDR3 is 16 amino acids long. The germline V gene encodes CDR1 MNHEY and CDR2 SVGEGT. DNA for the CDR3: TGTGCCAGCAGTTACTCGGTCGGGGCTGGGGCCAACGTCCTGACTTTC. The encoded protein is CASSYSVGAGANVLTF.

Note on this clonotype: Little can be read into the size of this beta chain, an off-target read in a library designed for alpha chains. The CDR3 spells CATREGNQPQHF. CDR3 coding DNA: TGTGCCACCAGGGAGGGCAATCAGCCCCAGCATTTT. V is TRBV6-2 or TRBV6-3 and J is TRBJ1-5, with D possibly TRBD1 on 5 matching bases. V lost 10 bases, J lost 2 bases, and 9 bases lay in between. CDR3 length equals 12 residues. Germline values: CDR1 MNHEY, CDR2 SVGEGT.

This clonotype was found many times. This beta chain lies outside the target of a library built for alpha chains; its clone size means little. This chain connects TRBV7-9 to TRBJ2-3; unclear D gene. Germline CDR1 and CDR2: SEHNR and FQNEAQ (reference sequence). V dropped 0 bases and J dropped 6 bases, with 7 bases sitting between them. The CDR3 contains 13 residues. The CDR3 bases are TGTGCCAGCAGCTTAGCTGAAACCGATACGCAGTATTTT. It translates to CASSLAETDTQYF.

This clonotype has a count of ten or more. This beta chain is an off-target read within a library intended for alpha chains, so its frequency means little. The CDR3 loop is CASSVGPQGSYEQYF. For the CDR3, the DNA is TGTGCCAGCAGCGTAGGGCCCCAGGGCTCCTACGAGCAGTACTTC. The chain is built from TRBV9 and TRBJ2-7; possibly TRBD1 for D (5 bases). Trimming cost V 0 bases and J 0 bases, with 10 bases left between them. Germline lookup yields CDR1 SGDLS and CDR2 YYNGEE. The CDR3 has 15 residues.